The T cell receptor (beta chain) described here comes from a study of cytomegalovirus exposure and HLA in healthy donors. The study, taken as a whole, reports: A list of about 180 TCR beta chains associated with cytomegalovirus was given. Diagnosis of cytomegalovirus status made by the classifier reportedly showed high specificity and sensitivity.

Trimming at V came to 4 bases and at J to 5 bases, leaving 10 bases not matched to a gene. The CDR3 sequence is 15 residues long. Germline loops: CDR1 MDHEN, CDR2 SYDVKM. The repertoire was sequenced with immunoSEQ multiplex PCR; TCRdb's copy has only in-frame clones and lacks some. The table lists about 63,000 clones, 89% of them singletons. With respect to this clone: Antigen specificity is unknown.

The receptor's source is a woman younger than 30 in good health and CMV-seronegative. The sequencing input was PBMCs. The chain recombines TRBV28 with TRBJ1-2, with 7 bases that match TRBD1. For the CDR3, the DNA is TGTGCCAGCAGTTCCCGAGCACAGGGGTTGTATGGCTACACCTTC. Translated: CASSSRAQGLYGYTF.